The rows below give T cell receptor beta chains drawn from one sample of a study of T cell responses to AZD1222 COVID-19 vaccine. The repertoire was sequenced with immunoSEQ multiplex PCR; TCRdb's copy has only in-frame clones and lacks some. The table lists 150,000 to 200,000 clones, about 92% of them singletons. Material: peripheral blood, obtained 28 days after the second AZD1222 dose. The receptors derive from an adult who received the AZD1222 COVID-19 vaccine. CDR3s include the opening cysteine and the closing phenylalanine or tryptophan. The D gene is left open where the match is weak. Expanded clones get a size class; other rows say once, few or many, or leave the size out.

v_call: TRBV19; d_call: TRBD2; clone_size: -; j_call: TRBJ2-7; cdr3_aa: CASSIEGGAEQYF; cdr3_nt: TGTGCCAGTAGTATTGAGGGAGGGGCCGAGCAGTACTTC
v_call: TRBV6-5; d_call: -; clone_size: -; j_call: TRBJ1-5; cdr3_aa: CASSSERHQPQHF; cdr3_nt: TGTGCCAGCAGTTCAGAGAGACATCAGCCCCAGCATTTT
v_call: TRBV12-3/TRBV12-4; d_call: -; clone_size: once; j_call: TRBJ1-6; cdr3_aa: CASTTGLSSPLHF; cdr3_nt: TGTGCCAGCACTACAGGGCTCAGTTCACCCCTCCACTTT
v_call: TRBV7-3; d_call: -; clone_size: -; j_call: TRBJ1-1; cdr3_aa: CASSSGPGTEAFF; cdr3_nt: TGTGCCAGCAGCTCCGGGCCCGGCACTGAAGCTTTCTTT
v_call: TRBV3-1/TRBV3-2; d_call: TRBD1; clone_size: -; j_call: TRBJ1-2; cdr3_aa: CASSQQGGSGGYTF; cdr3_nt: TGTGCCAGCAGCCAACAAGGGGGCTCGGGTGGCTACACCTTC
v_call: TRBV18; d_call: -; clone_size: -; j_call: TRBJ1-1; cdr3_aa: CASSPTENTEAFF; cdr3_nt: TGTGCCAGCTCACCAACAGAAAACACTGAAGCTTTCTTT
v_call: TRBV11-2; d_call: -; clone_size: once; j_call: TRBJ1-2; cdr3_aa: CASSLRLQGGYTF; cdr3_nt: TGTGCCAGCAGCCTCCGTCTACAGGGCGGCTACACCTTC
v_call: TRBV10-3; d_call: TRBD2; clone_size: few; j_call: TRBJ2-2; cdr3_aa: CATGLAGVGTGELFF; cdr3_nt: TGTGCCACCGGACTAGCGGGGGTGGGAACCGGGGAGCTGTTTTTT
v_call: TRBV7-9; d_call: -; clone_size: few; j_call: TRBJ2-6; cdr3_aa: CASSRDSGANVLTF; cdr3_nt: TGTGCCAGCAGCCGGGACTCTGGGGCCAACGTCCTGACTTTC
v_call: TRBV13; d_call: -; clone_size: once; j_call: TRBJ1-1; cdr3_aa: CASSFGARMNTEAFF; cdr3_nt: TGTGCCAGCAGCTTCGGGGCACGGATGAACACTGAAGCTTTCTTT
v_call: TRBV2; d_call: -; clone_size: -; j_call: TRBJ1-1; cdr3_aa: CASMGGAGGDTEAFF; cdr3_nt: TGTGCCAGCATGGGGGGGGCAGGAGGGGACACTGAAGCTTTCTTT
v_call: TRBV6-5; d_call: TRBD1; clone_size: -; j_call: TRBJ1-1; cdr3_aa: CASGPGQGLATEAFF; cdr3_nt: TGTGCCAGCGGGCCGGGACAGGGGTTGGCGACTGAAGCTTTCTTT
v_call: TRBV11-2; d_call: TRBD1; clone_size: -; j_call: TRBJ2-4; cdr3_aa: CASSLFRQGIAKNIQYF; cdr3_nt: TGTGCCAGCAGCTTATTTCGACAGGGGATTGCCAAAAACATTCAGTACTTC
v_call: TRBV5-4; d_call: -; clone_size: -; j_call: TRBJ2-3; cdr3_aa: CASSPSAGADTQYF; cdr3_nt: TGTGCCAGCAGCCCGTCGGCCGGTGCAGATACGCAGTATTTT
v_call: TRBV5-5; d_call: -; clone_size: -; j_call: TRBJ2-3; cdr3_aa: CASSLSDTQYF; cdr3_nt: TGTGCCAGCAGCTTGTCGGATACGCAGTATTTT
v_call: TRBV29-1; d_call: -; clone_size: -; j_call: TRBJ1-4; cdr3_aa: CSVNPGTTNEKLFF; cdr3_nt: TGCAGCGTGAATCCCGGGACAACTAATGAAAAACTGTTTTTT
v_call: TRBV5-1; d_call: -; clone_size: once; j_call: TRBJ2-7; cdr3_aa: CASSLRTDSYEQYF; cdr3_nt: TGCGCCAGCAGCTTGAGGACAGACTCCTACGAGCAGTACTTC
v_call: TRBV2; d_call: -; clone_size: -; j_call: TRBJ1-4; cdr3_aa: CASSDRNEKLFF; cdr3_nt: TGTGCCAGCAGTGACAGAAATGAAAAACTGTTTTTT
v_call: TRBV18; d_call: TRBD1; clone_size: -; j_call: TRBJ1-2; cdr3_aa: CASSPGQGRDYGYTF; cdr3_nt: TGTGCCAGCTCACCCGGACAGGGTCGGGACTATGGCTACACCTTC
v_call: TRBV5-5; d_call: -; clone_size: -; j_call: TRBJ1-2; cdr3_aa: CASSLEGVWGYTF; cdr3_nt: TGTGCCAGCAGCTTGGAGGGAGTCTGGGGCTACACCTTC
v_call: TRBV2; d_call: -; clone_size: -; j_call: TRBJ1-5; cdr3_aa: CASSVNGYNQPQHF; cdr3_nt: TGTGCCAGCAGCGTTAACGGTTACAATCAGCCCCAGCATTTT
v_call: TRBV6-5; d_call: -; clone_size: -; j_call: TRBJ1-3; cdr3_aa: CASSSMGISGNTIYF; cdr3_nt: TGTGCCAGCAGTAGCATGGGGATCTCTGGAAACACCATATATTTT
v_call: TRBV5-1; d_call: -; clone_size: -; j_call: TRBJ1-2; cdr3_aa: CASSLDRNYGYTF; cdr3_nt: TGCGCCAGCAGCTTGGACAGAAACTATGGCTACACCTTC
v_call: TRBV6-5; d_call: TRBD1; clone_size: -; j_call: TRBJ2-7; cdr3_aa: CASTRQGGTYEQYF; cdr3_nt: TGTGCCAGCACCCGACAGGGGGGCACCTACGAGCAGTACTTC
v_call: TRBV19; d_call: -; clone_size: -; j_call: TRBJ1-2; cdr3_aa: CASSPLQDRLYGYTF; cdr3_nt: TGTGCCAGTAGTCCTCTCCAGGACCGATTATATGGCTACACCTTC
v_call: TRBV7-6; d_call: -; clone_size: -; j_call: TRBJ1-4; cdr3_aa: CASSLGPGATNEKLFF; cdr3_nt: TGTGCCAGCAGCTTGGGCCCCGGTGCAACTAATGAAAAACTGTTTTTT
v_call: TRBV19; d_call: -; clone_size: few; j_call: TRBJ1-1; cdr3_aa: CASRPSAAEAFF; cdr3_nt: TGTGCCAGTAGGCCTAGCGCCGCTGAAGCTTTCTTT
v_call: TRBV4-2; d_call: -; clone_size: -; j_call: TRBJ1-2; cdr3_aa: CASSRISGTTWEIYGYTF; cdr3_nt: TGTGCCAGCAGCCGGATATCAGGGACCACGTGGGAAATCTATGGCTACACCTTC
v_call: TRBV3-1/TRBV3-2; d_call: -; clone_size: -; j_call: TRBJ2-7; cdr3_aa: CASSHLQYGPSYEQYF; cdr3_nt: TGTGCCAGCAGCCATCTCCAATACGGGCCGTCCTACGAGCAGTACTTC
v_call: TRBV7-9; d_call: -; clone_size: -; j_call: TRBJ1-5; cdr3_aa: CASSLSREEQPQHF; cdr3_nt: TGTGCCAGCAGCCTATCCAGGGAAGAGCAGCCCCAGCATTTT
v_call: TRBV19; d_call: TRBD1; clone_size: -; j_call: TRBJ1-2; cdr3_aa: CATSDRFYGYTF; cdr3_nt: TGTGCCACCTCGGACAGGTTCTATGGCTACACCTTC
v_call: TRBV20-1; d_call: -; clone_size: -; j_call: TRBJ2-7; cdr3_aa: CSASAQGREQYF; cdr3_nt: TGCAGTGCTAGTGCACAGGGACGCGAGCAGTACTTC
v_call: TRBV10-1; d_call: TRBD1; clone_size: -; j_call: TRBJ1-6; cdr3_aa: CASSEYVGTENSPLHF; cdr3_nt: TGCGCCAGCAGTGAGTACGTCGGGACAGAAAATTCACCCCTCCACTTT
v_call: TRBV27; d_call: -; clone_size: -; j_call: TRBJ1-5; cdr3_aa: CASSPSGPPEAQHF; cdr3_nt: TGTGCCAGCAGTCCCTCGGGACCCCCGGAGGCCCAGCATTTT
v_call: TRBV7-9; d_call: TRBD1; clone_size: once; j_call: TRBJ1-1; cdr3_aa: CASSEQGSNTEAFF; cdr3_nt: TGTGCCAGCAGCGAACAGGGGTCGAACACTGAAGCTTTCTTT
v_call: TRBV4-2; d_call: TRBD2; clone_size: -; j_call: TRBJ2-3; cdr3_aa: CASSQGVSAGGSTDTQYF; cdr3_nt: TGTGCCAGCAGCCAAGGAGTTTCGGCGGGGGGGAGCACAGATACGCAGTATTTT
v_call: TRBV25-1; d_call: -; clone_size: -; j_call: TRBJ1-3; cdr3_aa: CASSELNRYSGNTIYF; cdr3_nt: TGTGCCAGCAGTGAATTAAACAGGTACTCTGGAAACACCATATATTTT
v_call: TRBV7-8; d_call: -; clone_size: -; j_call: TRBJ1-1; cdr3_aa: CASSLFLGNTEAFF; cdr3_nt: TGTGCCAGCAGCTTATTTTTGGGGAACACTGAAGCTTTCTTT
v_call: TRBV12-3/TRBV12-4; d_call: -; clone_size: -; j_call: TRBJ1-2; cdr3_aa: CASSPGQPYGYTF; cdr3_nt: TGTGCCAGCAGCCCCGGACAGCCCTATGGCTACACCTTC
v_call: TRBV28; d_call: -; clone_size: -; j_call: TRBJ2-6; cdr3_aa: CASSPRGSGANVLTF; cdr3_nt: TGTGCCAGCAGTCCTAGGGGATCCGGGGCCAACGTCCTGACTTTC
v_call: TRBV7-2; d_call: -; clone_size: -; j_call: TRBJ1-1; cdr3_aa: CASSLRGREGGRTEAFF; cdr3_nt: TGTGCCAGCAGCTTAAGAGGACGGGAGGGAGGGCGCACTGAAGCTTTCTTT
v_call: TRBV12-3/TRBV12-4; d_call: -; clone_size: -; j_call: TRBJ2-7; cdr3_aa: CASSWGVVEQYF; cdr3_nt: TGTGCCAGCAGTTGGGGGGTCGTGGAGCAGTACTTC
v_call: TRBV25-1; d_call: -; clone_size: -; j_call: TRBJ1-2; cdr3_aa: CASSAGVYGYTF; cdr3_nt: TGTGCCAGCAGTGCCGGGGTTTATGGCTACACCTTC
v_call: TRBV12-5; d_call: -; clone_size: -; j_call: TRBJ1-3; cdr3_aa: CASGGTISGNTIYF; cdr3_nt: TGTGCTAGTGGGGGGACGATCTCTGGAAACACCATATATTTT
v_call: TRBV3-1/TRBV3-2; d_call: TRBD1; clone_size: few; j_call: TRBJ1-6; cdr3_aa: CASRQRGLNSPLHF; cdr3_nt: TGTGCCAGCAGACAAAGGGGGCTGAATTCACCCCTCCACTTT
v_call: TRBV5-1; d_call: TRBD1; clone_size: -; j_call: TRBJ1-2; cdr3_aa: CASSLVAGTERHGYTF; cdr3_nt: TGCGCCAGCAGCTTGGTGGCCGGGACAGAACGACATGGCTACACCTTC
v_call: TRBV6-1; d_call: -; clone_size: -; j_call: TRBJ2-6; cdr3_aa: CASSEDPGRTGANVLTF; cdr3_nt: TGTGCCAGCAGTGAAGACCCGGGGCGCACTGGGGCCAACGTCCTGACTTTC